These 31 T cell receptor beta chains share one sample of origin, sequenced in a study of cytomegalovirus exposure and HLA in healthy donors. The study ran its PCR with 60 Vbeta and 13 Jbeta primers. The protocol was immunoSEQ multiplex PCR, while the TCRdb copy is restricted to in-frame clones and leaves out a portion. The sample lists 70,000 to 95,000 clones; around two thirds were seen once. Material for sequencing was PBMCs. The receptors shown here come from a woman aged 25 to 39 in good health and CMV-seropositive.

The rearrangement uses TRBV9 and TRBJ1-2; 7 bases align to TRBD1. The trim removed 4 bases at V and 8 bases at J, leaving 8 bases unmatched. CDR3 size: 13 residues. Looked up from germline, CDR1 is SGDLS and CDR2 is YYNGEE. The CDR3 nucleotides are TGTGCCAGCAGCCCAGGGGGGTCGGGAGGCTACACCTTC. Its translation is CASSPGGSGGYTF.

J is TRBJ2-1 and V is TRBV10-3; the match to TRBD2 covers 10 bases. The CDR3 extends over 14 amino acids. CDR1 ENHRY and CDR2 SYGVKD come from the germline V gene. Unmatched junction bases numbered 2, after V lost 6 bases and J lost 3 bases. In DNA, the CDR3 is TGTGCCATCAGAGCGGGGGGGAGCTACAATGAGCAGTTCTTC. Translation gives CAIRAGGSYNEQFF.

The V and J genes are TRBV9 and TRBJ1-3; D perhaps matches TRBD1 (5 bases). Trimming took off 4 bases at V and 1 base at J, with 15 bases between the two ends. This CDR3 has 16 amino acids. In germline, CDR1 is SGDLS, CDR2 YYNGEE. The CDR3 here is CASSSGAGWSGNTIYF. The CDR3 bases are TGTGCCAGCAGCAGTGGAGCAGGGTGGTCTGGAAACACCATATATTTT.

This clone was counted between two and nine times. The V gene is TRBV6-5, the J gene TRBJ1-4; 8 positions agree with TRBD1. The CDR3 sequence is 14 residues long. With 2 bases clipped from V and 5 bases from J, the junction kept 1 base outside the gene matches. CDR1 is MNHEY, CDR2 SVGAGI, per germline. CDR3 residues: CASSYDRGNEKLFF. In nucleotides, the CDR3 is TGTGCCAGCAGTTACGACAGGGGAAATGAAAAACTGTTTTTT.

J is TRBJ1-6 and V is TRBV5-1; 10 bases are a match to TRBD1. V lost 3 bases, J lost 10 bases, and 7 bases stayed unmatched. This CDR3 region has 15 residues. The germline CDR1 and CDR2 sequences are SGHRS and YFSETQ. CDR3 DNA sequence: TGCGCCAGCAGCTCAATGGACAGGGGGACCTCACCCCTCCACTTT. It yields the protein CASSSMDRGTSPLHF.

This chain joins TRBV27 and TRBJ2-7, with TRBD2 matching 13 bases. The CDR3 totals 17 residues. Trimming took 3 bases from V and 2 from J; bases not matched to a gene: 7. The V gene's germline CDR1 is MNHEY and CDR2 SMNVEV (reference sequence). DNA for the CDR3: TGTGCCAGCAGTTTCCTTGGACTAGCGGGGGCCGCCTACGAGCAGTACTTC. Protein product: CASSFLGLAGAAYEQYF.

This rearrangement joins TRBV27 to TRBJ1-6, with D possibly being TRBD1 (6 bases). Germline V gives CDR1 MNHEY, CDR2 SMNVEV (reference sequence). Trimming took off 3 bases at V and 9 bases at J, with 15 bases between the two ends. The CDR3 runs 15 residues. CDR3 region: CASSFGDTPVSPLHF. The DNA for the CDR3 is TGTGCCAGCAGTTTTGGGGACACCCCAGTTTCACCCCTCCACTTT.

The chain recombines TRBV6-5 with TRBJ2-1; TRBD2 agrees at 9 bases. J gave up 9 bases and V 7 bases, and 13 bases lay outside the gene matches. CDR1 is MNHEY and CDR2 is SVGAGI in the germline V gene. The CDR3 is 15 residues long. DNA of the CDR3: TGTGCCAGCATGTTGGCGGGGGGGATTCCTGGTGAGCAGTTCTTC. Translation: CASMLAGGIPGEQFF.

The gene calls are TRBV4-3 and TRBJ2-7, with TRBD2 identical over 7 bases. The V gene's germline CDR1 is LGHNA and CDR2 YSLEER. V lost 4 bases and J lost 5; bases outside the gene matches: 11. The CDR3 totals 15 residues. The CDR3 region is CASSLNLAGTNEQYF. In nucleotides, the CDR3 is TGCGCCAGCAGCCTGAATTTGGCCGGGACTAACGAGCAGTACTTC.

There are a few counts of this clone. The chain is built from TRBV19 and TRBJ2-1, with 7 bases fitting TRBD1. The germline V gene encodes CDR1 LNHDA and CDR2 SQIVND (reference sequence). CDR3 size: 16 residues. V trimming: 4 bases; J trimming: 3 bases; junction bases outside the gene matches: 9. The CDR3 DNA sequence: TGTGCCAGTAGTACCCATTTGACAGGGCTCTACAATGAGCAGTTCTTC. It encodes CASSTHLTGLYNEQFF.

This clone was seen only a few times. The CDR3 reads CASSQSEDGRSSYEQYF. CDR3 coding DNA: TGCGCCAGCAGTCAATCTGAGGACGGGAGGAGCTCCTACGAGCAGTACTTC. The chain is built from TRBV23-1 and TRBJ2-7; TRBD2 aligns across 7 bases. Being an ORF, TRBV23-1 has a function that is uncertain. The length of the CDR3 is 17 residues. V shed 0 bases and J 0 bases; nucleotides not matched to a gene: 8.

In this sample, this clone turned up once. V and J are TRBV7-9 and TRBJ2-5, with 7 bases aligning to TRBD1. The DNA matches TRBJ2-7 better at its end, which makes the J call doubtful. Germline CDR1 reads SEHNR; CDR2 reads FQNEAQ (reference sequence). The CDR3 extends over 18 amino acids. The CDR3 DNA reads as TGTGCCAGCAGCTTAGTGCTAACCAGGACAGGTGGGAACTACGAGCAGTACTTC. As protein: CASSLVLTRTGGNYEQYF.

J is TRBJ2-7 and V is TRBV28, with D possibly TRBD1 on 5 matching bases. The V end lost 4 bases, the J end lost 0 bases, and 7 bases lay between the germline ends. Germline CDR1 is MDHEN and CDR2 is SYDVKM. This CDR3 has 13 amino acids. The CDR3 loop reads CASSSDNSYEQYF. As DNA, the CDR3 is TGTGCCAGCAGTTCGGACAACTCCTACGAGCAGTACTTC.

There are a few counts of this clone. V gene TRBV5-4 combines with J gene TRBJ1-2; possibly TRBD1 for D (6 bases). The CDR3 length is 13 residues. V was pared by 3 bases and J by 4 bases, with 10 bases between. The V gene's germline CDR1 is SGHNT and CDR2 YYREEE (reference sequence). The CDR3 protein is CASSSRQAYGYTF. CDR3 DNA: TGTGCCAGCAGCTCCCGACAGGCCTATGGCTACACCTTC.

The V call is TRBV2, the J call TRBJ2-2; tentative D call: TRBD1 (6 bases). This CDR3 spans 17 amino acids. With 7 bases removed from V and 4 bases from J, the gap between germline ends came to 22 bases. CDR1 SNHLY and CDR2 FYNNEI come from the germline V gene. CDR3 DNA: TGTGCCAGCAAGGGGATGGACAGAGTGTTTCGCACCGGGGAGCTGTTTTTT. Encoded protein: CASKGMDRVFRTGELFF.

This chain uses TRBV4-3 with TRBJ2-2; 10 bases agree with TRBD1. The trim removed 3 bases at V and 2 bases at J, leaving 6 bases unmatched. Germline CDR1 is LGHNA and CDR2 is YSLEER. This CDR3 is built from 17 residues. Here the CDR3 DNA reads TGCGCCAGCAGCCAGGGACAGGGGCACTCTAACACCGGGGAGCTGTTTTTT. Protein sequence: CASSQGQGHSNTGELFF.

The chain joins TRBV18 to TRBJ1-5; 7 bases map to TRBD1. The germline CDR1 and CDR2 sequences are KGHSH and LQKENI. V trimming: 4 bases; J trimming: 0 bases; junction bases outside the gene matches: 18. The CDR3 length is 20 residues. The CDR3 DNA reads as TGTGCCAGCTCACGCTATCGGGACAGTTCAGAAGGCGGTAGCAATCAGCCCCAGCATTTT. This sequence encodes CASSRYRDSSEGGSNQPQHF.

V and J are TRBV20-1 and TRBJ2-4, with unresolved D. CDR3 length equals 10 residues. With 3 bases removed from V and 5 bases from J, the gap between germline ends came to 2 bases. Per the germline V gene, CDR1 is DFQATT and CDR2 is SNEGSKA (reference sequence). The chain's CDR3 is CSASENIQYF. In nucleotides, the CDR3 is TGCAGTGCTAGCGAAAACATTCAGTACTTC.

The chain combines TRBV18 with TRBJ1-3; no clear D. This CDR3 is 15 amino acids long. Germline-derived CDR1 and CDR2 are KGHSH and LQKENI. Between the trimmed V and J ends, which lost 3 bases and 4 bases, there was a span of 13 bases. CDR3 in DNA: TGTGCCAGCTCACCTTCACCAGGCTCAGGAAACACCATATATTTT. This codes for CASSPSPGSGNTIYF.

This chain connects TRBV6-6 to TRBJ1-3; no definite D call. Deletions cut 5 bases from V and 9 bases from J, with 20 bases between. The CDR3 loop spans 15 amino acids. The germline V gene encodes CDR1 MNHNY and CDR2 SVGAGI (reference sequence). CDR3 nucleotides: TGTGCCAGCAGTGCCCCCGGGCTCGGGGTGGGCACCATATATTTT. It translates to CASSAPGLGVGTIYF.

V and J are TRBV28 and TRBJ2-7; TRBD2 matches 11 bases. With 0 bases clipped from V and 7 bases from J, the junction kept 5 bases outside the gene matches. CDR3 length equals 15 residues. Germline CDR1 and CDR2: MDHEN and SYDVKM. The CDR3 here is CASSLWLAGGREQYF. As DNA, the CDR3 is TGTGCCAGCAGTTTATGGTTAGCGGGGGGGCGAGAGCAGTACTTC.

This clone was seen once. The chain recombines TRBV7-2 with TRBJ1-6, with TRBD1 as a possible D gene (6 bases). The CDR3 contains 15 residues. Per germline, CDR1 SGHTA and CDR2 FQGNSA. Trimming took off 4 bases at V and 2 bases at J, with 9 bases between the two ends. The CDR3 reads CASSSRDTYNSPLHF. DNA of the CDR3: TGTGCCAGCAGCTCCCGGGACACCTATAATTCACCCCTCCACTTT.

This clone has a single count. The CDR3 nucleotides read TGCGCCAGCAGTGAGACTAGCGGGGGGCGGAGGTATGAGCAGTTCTTC. Its translation is CASSETSGGRRYEQFF. The chain uses TRBV10-2 and TRBJ2-1; TRBD2 matches 12 bases. This CDR3 spans 16 amino acids. Germline CDR1 reads WSHSY; CDR2 reads SAAADI. J gave up 8 bases and V 2 bases, and 7 bases lay outside the gene matches.

The rearrangement uses TRBV7-2 and TRBJ1-2; 8 bases are shared with TRBD1. With V trimmed by 3 bases and J by 5 bases, 5 bases remained unmatched. The CDR3 has 14 amino acids. Germline V lookup: CDR1 SGHTA, CDR2 FQGNSA. CDR3 nucleotides: TGTGCCAGCAGCTTGGACAGGGCTGCTTATGGCTACACCTTC. It encodes CASSLDRAAYGYTF.

The chain links TRBV12-2 to TRBJ2-2; the table's D call TRBD1 went unverified against the DNA. TRBV12-2 is deemed a pseudogene. CDR3 length equals 16 residues. DNA of the CDR3: TGTGCAAGTCGTTCGCGACAGGGGTTATCCACCGGGGAGCTGTTTTTT. Translated, it gives CASRSRQGLSTGELFF.

The chain uses TRBV29-1 and TRBJ2-7; possibly TRBD1 for D (6 bases). The CDR3 runs to 12 residues. Germline CDR1 and CDR2: SQVTM and ANQGSEA. The V and J ends lost 6 bases and 0 bases respectively, with 9 bases between them. The CDR3 sequence is CSVRTDSYEQYF. DNA for the CDR3: TGCAGCGTCAGGACAGACTCCTACGAGCAGTACTTC.

This clone occurred a few times. The chain links TRBV9 to TRBJ2-1; 13 nucleotides align to TRBD2. This CDR3 spans 16 amino acids. Germline CDR1 reads SGDLS; CDR2 reads YYNGEE. Losses at the gene ends were 3 bases for V and 8 bases for J; bases not matched to a gene: 8. DNA of the CDR3: TGTGCCAGCAGCGAACAGGGACTAGCGGGGAGGGATGAGCAGTTCTTC. This sequence encodes CASSEQGLAGRDEQFF.

In this sample, this clone turned up a few times. The V and J genes are TRBV4-2 and TRBJ1-6; TRBD1 aligns across 8 bases. The germline CDR1 and CDR2 sequences are LGHNA and YNFKEQ. The V and J ends lost 0 bases and 0 bases, in that order; junction bases with no gene match: 4. The CDR3 loop spans 18 amino acids. CDR3 nucleotides: TGTGCCAGCAGCCAAGAACAGGGGGGAAACTCCTATAATTCACCCCTCCACTTT. This gives the protein CASSQEQGGNSYNSPLHF.

The chain has TRBV7-2 and TRBJ2-2; maybe TRBD2 (7 bases). Looked up from germline, CDR1 is SGHTA and CDR2 is FQGNSA. Trimming stripped 5 bases from V and 10 bases from J, with 17 bases between. The CDR3 sequence is 14 residues long. CDR3 residues: CASSPALGGQELFF. Here the CDR3 DNA reads TGTGCCAGCAGCCCCGCTCTGGGGGGGCAGGAGCTGTTTTTT.

The chain's CDR3 is CASSLFPSRYNEQFF. The CDR3 nucleotides are TGTGCCAGCAGCTTATTCCCGAGTCGGTACAATGAGCAGTTCTTC. The chain links TRBV7-3 to TRBJ2-1; no clear D. The CDR3 is made up of 15 amino acids. The germline CDR1 and CDR2 sequences are SGHTA and FQGTGA. Trimming took off 2 bases at V and 4 bases at J, with 12 bases between the two ends.

V usage is TRBV9 and J usage is TRBJ1-3; tentatively, D is TRBD1 (5 bases). Trimming took off 3 bases at V and 4 bases at J, with 17 bases between the two ends. The CDR3 consists of 16 residues. Germline CDR1 is SGDLS and CDR2 is YYNGEE. The CDR3 is CASSAGGRGDGNTIYF. The CDR3 DNA reads as TGTGCCAGCAGCGCCGGGGGGAGGGGTGACGGAAACACCATATATTTT.